These 2 T cell receptor beta chains were sequenced from one sample in a study of memory CD4+ T cells and cytomegalovirus serostatus. Single viable CD3+CD4+CD8-CD45RO+ cells were sorted as the memory CD4+ T cells. The protocol was immunoSEQ multiplex PCR, while the TCRdb copy is restricted to in-frame clones and leaves out a portion. This table holds about 61,000 clones, approximately 78% found once. Specimen: memory CD4+ T cells from blood. The receptors shown here come from an adult in good health and CMV-seronegative.

This clone was detected only a few times. V gene TRBV29-1 combines with J gene TRBJ1-2; D ambiguous. The CDR3 loop spans 12 amino acids. The V end was cut by 7 bases, the J end by 8 bases, with 17 bases between. Germline V lookup: CDR1 SQVTM, CDR2 ANQGSEA. The CDR3 protein is CSARGGALGYTF. The CDR3 bases are TGCAGCGCCCGAGGAGGCGCGTTAGGCTACACCTTC.

V gene TRBV6-5 combines with J gene TRBJ2-5, with 7 bases matching TRBD2. The CDR3 consists of 15 residues. Germline assignment: CDR1 MNHEY and CDR2 SVGAGI. Trimming at V came to 6 bases and at J to 5 bases, leaving 12 bases not matched to a gene. CDR3 in amino acids: CASSLIYSGAETQYF. The CDR3, as DNA: TGTGCCAGCAGCCTCATCTACAGCGGGGCTGAGACCCAGTACTTC.